This passage covers 17 T cell receptor beta chains from one sample sequenced in a study of T cell responses to AZD1222 COVID-19 vaccine (dated by TCRdb to the early 2020s). The time point tag for this specimen amounts to: about 28 days (+/-7) after the second vaccine dose. Library prep was done by the immunoSEQ multiplex PCR assay. TCRdb re-hosts the immuneACCESS table, in-frame sequences only. Its copies lack some clones; in the studies checked, an unresolved V gene accounts for under half of them, and the cause for the rest is not known. This sample is represented by some 280,000 clones; 90% to 95% of them were singletons. The top ten clonotypes cover roughly 0.6% of the sample. The source was peripheral blood, collected 28 days after the second AZD1222 dose. The receptors were sampled from an adult who received the AZD1222 COVID-19 vaccine.

The genes are TRBV27 and TRBJ2-5; no clear D. There are 14 residues in the CDR3. In germline, CDR1 is MNHEY, CDR2 SMNVEV (reference sequence). Deletions cut 0 bases from V and 4 bases from J, with 9 bases between. CDR3 in DNA: TGTGCCAGCAGTTTATCTAGCCTATTAGAGACCCAGTACTTC. Its protein is CASSLSSLLETQYF.

V usage is TRBV9 and J usage is TRBJ1-2; D is undetermined. V dropped 4 bases and J dropped 5 bases, with 9 bases sitting between them. The CDR3 covers 12 residues. In germline, CDR1 is SGDLS, CDR2 YYNGEE. In nucleotides, the CDR3 is TGTGCCAGCAGCAAAGGGAGTTATGGCTACACCTTC. Its protein product is CASSKGSYGYTF. Filled out from reference TRBV9 and TRBJ1-2, the complete variable domain reads DSGVTQTPKHLITATGQRVTLRCSPRSGDLSVYWYQQSLDQGLQFLIQYYNGEERAKGNILERFSAQQFPDLHSELNLSSLELGDSALYFCASSKGSYGYTFGSGTRLTVV.

The rearrangement links TRBV4-1 to TRBJ2-1; TRBD2 might be the D (5 bases). CDR1 is MGHRA, CDR2 YSYEKL, per germline. With 1 base removed from V and 9 bases from J, the gap between germline ends came to 10 bases. The CDR3 is 13 residues long. This chain's CDR3 is CASSQGRLTEQFF. The CDR3 region has the DNA TGCGCCAGCAGCCAAGGGAGGCTTACTGAGCAGTTCTTC.

A single count supports this clone. The chain carries TRBV28 and TRBJ1-1, with D maybe TRBD1 (6 bases). Germline values: CDR1 MDHEN, CDR2 SYDVKM. The CDR3 runs 12 residues. The V end lost 3 bases, the J end lost 11 bases, and 13 bases lay between the germline ends. The CDR3 loop reads CASSLRQGKAFF. CDR3 DNA: TGTGCCAGCAGTTTGCGTCAGGGGAAGGCTTTCTTT. Using reference TRBV28 and TRBJ1-1 for the parts outside the CDR3, the full variable domain is DVKVTQSSRYLVKRTGEKVFLECVQDMDHENMFWYRQDPGLGLRLIYFSYDVKMKEKGDIPEGYSVSREKKERFSLILESASTNQTSMYLCASSLRQGKAFFGQGTRLTVV.

This clone appeared a few times. J is TRBJ1-2 and V is TRBV2; D is uncertain. Between the trimmed V and J ends, which lost 3 bases and 8 bases, there was a span of 13 bases. CDR1 is SNHLY and CDR2 is FYNNEI in the germline V gene. This CDR3 has 13 amino acids. CDR3 DNA: TGTGCCAGCAGTGATACCCGCCCCGCCGGCTACACCTTC. Encoded protein: CASSDTRPAGYTF.

The CDR3 spells CASSLLGAGGAQGTQYF. In nucleotides, the CDR3 is TGCGCCAGCAGCCTCCTGGGAGCGGGAGGGGCACAGGGTACGCAGTATTTT. This chain links TRBV4-1 with TRBJ2-3, with TRBD2 identical over 10 bases. Germline CDR1 reads MGHRA; CDR2 reads YSYEKL. The CDR3 is 17 amino acids. The J segment lost 8 bases and the V segment lost 4 bases, leaving 15 bases of the junction unmatched.

The rearrangement uses TRBV20-1 and TRBJ2-1, with unresolved D. The CDR3 covers 10 residues. Germline CDR1 and CDR2: DFQATT and SNEGSKA (reference sequence). V was trimmed by 3 bases and J by 4 bases, leaving 1 base between them. The CDR3: CSASYNEQFF. The CDR3 DNA reads TGCAGTGCTAGTTACAATGAGCAGTTCTTC.

The rearrangement joins TRBV6-5 to TRBJ2-5, with 14 positions matching TRBD2. CDR1 is MNHEY and CDR2 is SVGAGI in the germline V gene. Trimming at V came to 6 bases and at J to 7 bases, leaving 4 bases not matched to a gene. This CDR3 has 14 residues. The CDR3 here is CASRGLAGEGTQYF. In DNA, the CDR3 is TGTGCCAGCAGGGGACTAGCGGGAGAGGGGACCCAGTACTTC.

V is TRBV7-9 and J is TRBJ2-3, with D hard to call. CDR3 length: 13 residues. Trimming pared 3 bases from V and 6 bases from J, leaving 10 bases between. In germline, CDR1 is SEHNR, CDR2 FQNEAQ (reference sequence). CDR3 sequence: CASSFMGRDTQYF. In nucleotides, the CDR3 is TGTGCCAGCAGCTTTATGGGAAGGGATACGCAGTATTTT.

The rearrangement uses TRBV19 and TRBJ1-4; D gene uncertain. Germline V gene sequence: CDR1 LNHDA, CDR2 SQIVND (reference sequence). Trimming removed 4 bases at V and 7 bases at J, with 10 bases between. This CDR3 has 13 amino acids. Written as DNA, the CDR3 is TGTGCCAGTAGTACCCTCTCGGCTGAAAAACTGTTTTTT. It translates to CASSTLSAEKLFF.

The chain combines TRBV6-1 with TRBJ1-5, with a possible D match to TRBD1 (5 bases). The CDR3 runs 15 residues. The V end was cut by 2 bases, the J end by 5 bases, with 13 bases between. Germline lookup yields CDR1 MNHNS and CDR2 SASEGT. This CDR3 reads CASSERGGLDQPQHF. DNA for the CDR3: TGTGCCAGCAGTGAAAGGGGAGGGTTAGATCAGCCCCAGCATTTT.

The chain recombines TRBV6-5 with TRBJ1-4; 9 bases align to TRBD1. With 4 bases clipped from V and 8 bases from J, the junction kept 8 bases outside the gene matches. The CDR3 sequence is 15 residues long. Germline values: CDR1 MNHEY, CDR2 SVGAGI. For the CDR3, the DNA is TGTGCCAGCAGTTCCCAGACAGGGGGAAAAGAAAAACTGTTTTTT. Translated, it gives CASSSQTGGKEKLFF.

V usage is TRBV30 and J usage is TRBJ2-1, with TRBD2 matching over 7 bases. The germline CDR1 and CDR2 sequences are GTSNPN and SVGIG (reference sequence). The CDR3 sequence is 14 residues long. V lost 5 bases, J lost 5 bases, and 9 bases stayed unmatched. The CDR3 protein is CAWEEASGNNEQFF. Here the CDR3 DNA reads TGTGCCTGGGAGGAGGCCAGCGGGAACAATGAGCAGTTCTTC.

The chain has TRBV3-1 (or the pseudogene TRBV3-2) and TRBJ2-2, with 7 nucleotides matching TRBD1. J lost 6 bases, V lost 1 base, and 5 bases had no gene match. CDR1 LGHDT and CDR2 YNNKEL come from the germline V gene (reference sequence). This CDR3 has 15 residues. In DNA form, the CDR3 reads TGTGCCAGCAGCCAAGGGACAGGACGGGCCGGGGAGCTGTTTTTT. Translated, it gives CASSQGTGRAGELFF.

This chain uses TRBV7-8 with TRBJ1-5, with 7 bases aligning to TRBD1. CDR3 length: 16 amino acids. Unmatched junction bases numbered 9, after V lost 2 bases and J lost 5 bases. The germline CDR1 and CDR2 sequences are SGHVS and FQNEAQ. CDR3 in DNA: TGTGCCAGCAGCTTAACCTCCGGGACAGCGGATCAGCCCCAGCATTTT. Translation: CASSLTSGTADQPQHF.

J is TRBJ2-1 and V is TRBV10-2, with TRBD1 matching over 7 bases. The CDR3 has 16 amino acids. Germline CDR1 WSHSY, CDR2 SAAADI. The junction had 10 bases not matched to a gene; V was cut back by 2 bases and J by 6 bases. The CDR3 spells CASSEPGGPTSNEQFF. The CDR3 DNA reads TGCGCCAGCAGTGAGCCAGGGGGACCCACCTCCAATGAGCAGTTCTTC.

This chain connects TRBV11-3 to TRBJ2-2; the D gene is possibly TRBD1 (6 bases). Per the germline V gene, CDR1 is SGHNT and CDR2 is YENEEA. The CDR3 has 15 amino acids. V was cut by 1 base and J by 1 base, with 7 bases left in between. In nucleotides, the CDR3 is TGTGCCAGCAGCTTAGGGGGGCAGAACACCGGGGAGCTGTTTTTT. This encodes CASSLGGQNTGELFF.